This entry describes one TCR beta chain. These data originate in a study of blood T cell repertoires in COVID-19. Per the authors' pipeline: Estimated nucleated cell counts came from reference gene primer amplification. Here immunoSEQ multiplex PCR was the method, and the copy in TCRdb shows in-frame clones only, minus some. The DNA was the basis for D and trimming; V, J and clone size are from that table. The sample has over 110,000 clones, 70% to 90% seen once. The V and J ends lost 3 bases and 1 base respectively, with 11 bases between them. This CDR3 has 15 residues. Germline V gene lookup returns CDR1 SGHTA and CDR2 FQGNSA.

This receptor was identified in a human donor in a cohort sampled during active COVID-19. The V call is TRBV7-2, the J call TRBJ2-3; D is perhaps TRBD2 (5 bases). Sequenced: peripheral blood. The CDR3 nucleotides read TGTGCCAGCAGCTTGAAATGGGGAGGCACAGATACGCAGTATTTT. Translation: CASSLKWGGTDTQYF.